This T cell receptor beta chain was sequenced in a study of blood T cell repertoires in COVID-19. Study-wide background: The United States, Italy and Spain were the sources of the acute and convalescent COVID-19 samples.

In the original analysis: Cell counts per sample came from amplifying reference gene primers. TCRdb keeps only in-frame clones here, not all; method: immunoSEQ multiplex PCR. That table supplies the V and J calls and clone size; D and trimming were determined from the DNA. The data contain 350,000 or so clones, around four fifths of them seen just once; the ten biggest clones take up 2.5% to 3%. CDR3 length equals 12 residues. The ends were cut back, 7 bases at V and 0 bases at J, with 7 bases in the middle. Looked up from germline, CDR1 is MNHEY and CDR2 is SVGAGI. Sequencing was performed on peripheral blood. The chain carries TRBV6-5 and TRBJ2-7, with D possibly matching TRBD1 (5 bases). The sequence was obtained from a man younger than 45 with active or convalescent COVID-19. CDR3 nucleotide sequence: TGTGCCAGCATGACAGACTCCTACGAGCAGTACTTC. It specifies CASMTDSYEQYF.